Following are 28 T cell receptor beta chains from one sample sequenced in a study of control samples from healthy donors and cancer patients. TCRdb's table, derived via immunoSEQ multiplex PCR, lists solely in-frame clones and lacks some. The sample yields tens of thousands of clones, around 97% seen once. The sample comprised blood. These receptors were taken from a woman aged 25 to 39 in good health.

The rearrangement joins TRBV28 to TRBJ2-5, with D unresolved. Germline CDR1 and CDR2: MDHEN and SYDVKM. Trimming removed 8 bases at V and 0 bases at J, with 7 bases between. The CDR3 runs 12 residues. The CDR3 region is CASGQNQETQYF. The CDR3 bases are TGTGCCAGCGGCCAGAACCAAGAGACCCAGTACTTC.

This chain connects TRBV6-5 to TRBJ1-6; TRBD1 matches 9 bases. Germline lookup yields CDR1 MNHEY and CDR2 SVGAGI. The V segment lost 11 bases and the J segment 7 bases; nucleotides outside the gene matches: 6. The CDR3 extends over 13 amino acids. CDR3 residues: CASGDRENSPLHF. The DNA of the CDR3 is TGTGCCTCCGGGGACAGGGAAAATTCACCCCTCCACTTT.

V gene TRBV6-5 combines with J gene TRBJ1-4; 7 nucleotides agree with TRBD1. The trim removed 6 bases at V and 4 bases at J, leaving 8 bases unmatched. The CDR3 is 15 residues long. CDR1 and CDR2 (germline): MNHEY, SVGAGI. The DNA of the CDR3 is TGTGCCAGCAGCAGGGGACAGTCACTTAATGAAAAACTGTTTTTT. Protein: CASSRGQSLNEKLFF.

The chain uses TRBV11-2 and TRBJ1-4, with D possibly being TRBD1 (6 bases). CDR3 length: 15 amino acids. V was clipped by 8 bases and J by 0 bases, with 13 bases between them. Germline CDR1 is SGHAT and CDR2 is FQNNGV. Here the CDR3 reads CASGPGDATNEKLFF. The DNA for the CDR3 is TGTGCCAGCGGCCCAGGGGATGCAACTAATGAAAAACTGTTTTTT.

V and J are TRBV27 and TRBJ2-3; D unresolved. V lost 4 bases, J lost 2 bases, and 10 bases lay in between. The CDR3 runs to 14 residues. Germline loops: CDR1 MNHEY, CDR2 SMNVEV (reference sequence). The CDR3 reads CASSSPSYTDTQYF. The CDR3 region has the DNA TGTGCCAGCAGTTCCCCGTCCTACACAGATACGCAGTATTTT.

V is TRBV30 and J is TRBJ1-1; unclear D gene. Germline V CDR1 and CDR2: GTSNPN, SVGIG (reference sequence). V lost 2 bases and J lost 3, with 13 bases in between. The CDR3 is 14 amino acids. The CDR3 region is CAWSPGGGDTEAFF. CDR3 DNA sequence: TGTGCCTGGAGTCCTGGCGGTGGGGACACTGAAGCTTTCTTT.

The CDR3 spells CASSDPNQPQHF. The CDR3, as DNA: TGTGCCAGCAGTGACCCAAATCAGCCCCAGCATTTT. The chain employs TRBV2 and TRBJ1-5, with D unresolved. Germline loops: CDR1 SNHLY, CDR2 FYNNEI. The CDR3 is 12 residues long. Trimming cost V 3 bases and J 4 bases, with 4 bases left between them.

The chain couples TRBV27 to TRBJ2-1, with a possible D match to TRBD1 (5 bases). CDR3 size: 15 residues. Germline V gene lookup returns CDR1 MNHEY and CDR2 SMNVEV (reference sequence). V was pared by 0 bases and J by 2 bases, with 8 bases between. CDR3 nucleotide sequence: TGTGCCAGCAGTTTATCCCAGGGCACCTACAATGAGCAGTTCTTC. Its translation is CASSLSQGTYNEQFF.

V usage is TRBV19 and J usage is TRBJ2-7, with 7 bases aligning to TRBD2. This CDR3 has 14 amino acids. Trimming cost V 3 bases and J 4 bases; bases outside gene matches: 6. CDR1 and CDR2 (germline): LNHDA, SQIVND (reference sequence). CDR3: CASSIAGVGYEQYF. The CDR3 DNA reads as TGTGCCAGTAGTATTGCGGGAGTCGGTTACGAGCAGTACTTC.

This chain joins TRBV5-6 and TRBJ2-7, with TRBD1 matching 10 bases. Germline loops: CDR1 SGHDT, CDR2 YYEEEE. V dropped 0 bases and J dropped 3; count of bases not matched to a gene: 3. The CDR3 covers 15 residues. The CDR3 spells CASSLGGQGGYEQYF. CDR3 sequence (DNA): TGTGCCAGCAGCTTGGGAGGACAGGGGGGCTACGAGCAGTACTTC.

The rearrangement uses TRBV18 and TRBJ1-1; TRBD1 matches at 12 bases. The CDR3 covers 14 residues. Germline V gene sequence: CDR1 KGHSH, CDR2 LQKENI. V shed 4 bases and J 6 bases; nucleotides not matched to a gene: 3. CDR3 in DNA: TGTGCCAGCTCACAGGGACAGGGGGCCTCTGAAGCTTTCTTT. Protein product: CASSQGQGASEAFF.

The rearrangement uses TRBV7-2 and TRBJ2-7; D gene ambiguous. V was pared by 5 bases and J by 3 bases, with 11 bases between. The germline V gene has CDR1 SGHTA and CDR2 FQGNSA. This CDR3 comprises 13 residues. CDR3 amino acids: CASSPPSSYEQYF. CDR3 in DNA: TGTGCCAGCAGCCCCCCTTCGAGCTACGAGCAGTACTTC.

The gene calls are TRBV27 and TRBJ2-2; 7 bases match TRBD2. The CDR3 has 15 amino acids. The V and J ends lost 3 bases and 3 bases, in that order; junction bases with no gene match: 4. The germline V gene encodes CDR1 MNHEY and CDR2 SMNVEV (reference sequence). CDR3 protein: CASSFKGGDTGELFF. CDR3 nucleotide sequence: TGTGCCAGCAGTTTTAAGGGAGGGGACACCGGGGAGCTGTTTTTT.

J is TRBJ2-1 and V is TRBV5-5; D remains ambiguous. CDR3 length equals 15 residues. V lost 4 bases and J 2 bases, leaving 13 bases between the germline ends. Germline V gives CDR1 SGHKS, CDR2 YYEKEE (reference sequence). The CDR3 here is CASSLQWNPYNEQFF. The CDR3 nucleotides are TGTGCCAGCAGCCTGCAATGGAATCCCTACAATGAGCAGTTCTTC.

The chain uses TRBV28 and TRBJ2-7; the match to TRBD1 covers 7 bases. The V gene end was trimmed by 3 bases and the J gene end by 0 bases; junction bases not matched to a gene: 2. Looked up from germline, CDR1 is MDHEN and CDR2 is SYDVKM. This CDR3 has 14 residues. The CDR3 bases are TGTGCCAGCAGTTTGACAGGGATCTCCTACGAGCAGTACTTC. This gives the protein CASSLTGISYEQYF.

As to this clone: One end of the junction fails to match germline, which may point to a read error. Other DNA sequences in this sample translate to the same CDR3. The V and J genes are TRBV11-2 and TRBJ2-7; 7 nucleotides line up with TRBD1. This CDR3 region has 17 residues. Germline V gene data show CDR1 as SGHAT and CDR2 as FQNNGV. The CDR3 DNA sequence: TGTGCCAGCAGCCTCCCCTTTCTGGACGGACAGGCCTACGAGCAATACTTC. This sequence encodes CASSLPFLDGQAYEQYF.

This sequence joins TRBV20-1 and TRBJ2-1; no clear D. Looked up from germline, CDR1 is DFQATT and CDR2 is SNEGSKA (reference sequence). The length of the CDR3 is 11 residues. V was pared by 0 bases and J by 9 bases, with 6 bases between. CDR3: CSARDVTEQFF. The CDR3 coding sequence is TGCAGTGCTAGAGATGTGACTGAGCAGTTCTTC.

V usage is TRBV4-1 and J usage is TRBJ2-3; D is uncertain. V lost 3 bases and J lost 0, with 7 bases in between. Germline V gives CDR1 MGHRA, CDR2 YSYEKL. The CDR3 sequence is 14 residues long. The CDR3 protein is CASSQGSSTDTQYF. The CDR3, as DNA: TGCGCCAGCAGCCAGGGGTCTAGCACAGATACGCAGTATTTT.

The rearrangement joins TRBV29-1 to TRBJ2-1; TRBD2 agrees at 9 bases. The CDR3 has 14 amino acids. Germline CDR1 reads SQVTM; CDR2 reads ANQGSEA. With V trimmed by 0 bases and J by 7 bases, 4 bases remained unmatched. CDR3 region: CSVEEAGGRNEQFF. For the CDR3, the DNA is TGCAGCGTTGAAGAGGCGGGAGGGCGTAATGAGCAGTTCTTC.

The DNA for the CDR3 is TGTGCCAGCAGTACTATACAGGGTAACTATGGCTACACCTTC. Protein product: CASSTIQGNYGYTF. This sequence joins TRBV28 and TRBJ1-2, with D possibly being TRBD1 (6 bases). The CDR3 has 14 residues. CDR1 is MDHEN and CDR2 is SYDVKM in the germline V gene. V was shortened by 5 bases and J by 1 base, with 11 bases between the two germline ends.

This rearrangement joins TRBV7-9 to TRBJ2-3; 8 bases match TRBD2. CDR3 length: 14 residues. Trimming took 8 bases from V and 8 from J; bases not matched to a gene: 12. The germline V gene has CDR1 SEHNR and CDR2 FQNEAQ (reference sequence). CDR3 sequence reads: CASGLARAGGTQYF. In DNA, the CDR3 is TGTGCCAGCGGACTAGCTCGTGCCGGGGGTACGCAGTATTTT.

The J gene is TRBJ1-1, the V gene TRBV5-1, with 7 bases lining up with TRBD1. The junction had 13 bases not matched to a gene; V was cut back by 6 bases and J by 5 bases. The CDR3 extends over 15 amino acids. Germline values: CDR1 SGHRS, CDR2 YFSETQ. CDR3 sequence: CASTYAGAGGTEAFF. In DNA form, the CDR3 reads TGCGCCAGCACCTATGCGGGGGCAGGGGGGACTGAAGCTTTCTTT.

J is TRBJ1-2 and V is TRBV18; D may be TRBD1 (5 bases). The CDR3 length is 13 residues. CDR1 and CDR2 (germline): KGHSH, LQKENI. V gave up 3 bases and J gave up 6 bases, with 11 bases separating them. The CDR3 region is CASSPLDSHGYTF. DNA of the CDR3: TGTGCCAGCTCACCCTTAGACAGCCATGGCTACACCTTC.

The chain links TRBV28 to TRBJ1-1; unclear D gene. Trimming cost V 1 base and J 10 bases, with 13 bases left between them. This CDR3 region has 13 residues. Per germline, CDR1 MDHEN and CDR2 SYDVKM. The CDR3 bases are TGTGCCAGCAGTTTATTGGACCCCCCGGCAGCTTTCTTT. Translated, it gives CASSLLDPPAAFF. The full variable domain, completed using reference TRBV28 and TRBJ1-1, is DVKVTQSSRYLVKRTGEKVFLECVQDMDHENMFWYRQDPGLGLRLIYFSYDVKMKEKGDIPEGYSVSREKKERFSLILESASTNQTSMYLCASSLLDPPAAFFGQGTRLTVV.

The chain combines TRBV7-9 with TRBJ2-1; 11 bases are shared with TRBD1. The CDR3 is 16 residues long. The V gene end was trimmed by 0 bases and the J gene end by 8 bases; junction bases not matched to a gene: 6. Germline V CDR1 and CDR2: SEHNR, FQNEAQ (reference sequence). CDR3 in DNA: TGTGCCAGCAGCTTAGCGGGGACAGGGGGAATTGATGAGCAGTTCTTC. This codes for CASSLAGTGGIDEQFF. Combining the CDR3 with reference TRBV7-9 and TRBJ2-1 gives the whole variable domain DTGVSQNPRHKITKRGQNVTFRCDPISEHNRLYWYRQTLGQGPEFLTYFQNEAQLEKSRLLSDRFSAERPKGSFSTLEIQRTEQGDSAMYLCASSLAGTGGIDEQFFGPGTRLTVL.

This clone showed up just a few times. V usage is TRBV12-1 and J usage is TRBJ2-1; the D segment call TRBD2 is taken from the table without a DNA check. TRBV12-1 is tagged as a pseudogene. CDR3 length: 15 amino acids. The CDR3, as DNA: TGTGCCAGCAGCTTTAAACTAGCGGGAGACAATGAGCAGTTCTTC. This gives the protein CASSFKLAGDNEQFF.

The gene calls are TRBV2 and TRBJ2-2; no clear D. The CDR3 runs to 13 residues. The germline V gene encodes CDR1 SNHLY and CDR2 FYNNEI. Trimming cost V 5 bases and J 1 base, with 5 bases left between them. The CDR3 reads CASSRENTGELFF. Written as DNA, the CDR3 is TGTGCCAGCAGTAGAGAGAACACCGGGGAGCTGTTTTTT.

V and J are TRBV11-2 and TRBJ1-1, with D perhaps matching TRBD1 (5 bases). There are 13 residues in the CDR3. V was shortened by 2 bases and J by 10 bases, with 14 bases between the two germline ends. The germline V gene has CDR1 SGHAT and CDR2 FQNNGV. The CDR3 reads CASSLRGGYGAFF. The CDR3 nucleotides read TGTGCCAGCAGCTTACGGGGCGGCTACGGAGCTTTCTTT.